These 22 T cell receptor beta chains were all obtained from the same sample, sequenced in a study of blood T cell repertoires in COVID-19. Clones were sequenced by immunoSEQ multiplex PCR, and TCRdb holds only the in-frame ones, with some missing. The top ten clones hold roughly 4% of a sample with 200,000 to 250,000 clones, 84% of them seen once. The sample taken for sequencing was peripheral blood. The source is a man aged 45-65 years with acute or convalescent COVID-19.

The V and J genes are TRBV19 and TRBJ2-1, with 11 nucleotides matching TRBD2. V lost 2 bases to trimming and J lost 8 bases; unmatched junction nucleotides: 5. This CDR3 has 15 amino acids. In germline, CDR1 is LNHDA, CDR2 SQIVND (reference sequence). DNA of the CDR3: TGTGCCAGTAGTATAATAGCGGGGGGGAGGTATGAGCAGTTCTTC. The encoded protein is CASSIIAGGRYEQFF.

This sequence joins TRBV9 and TRBJ2-1; D unresolved. The V end lost 0 bases, the J end lost 4 bases, and 14 bases lay between the germline ends. This CDR3 has 16 residues. Germline V gene sequence: CDR1 SGDLS, CDR2 YYNGEE. The CDR3 sequence: CASSVDTPGGYNEQFF. The CDR3 coding sequence is TGTGCCAGCAGCGTAGATACCCCGGGTGGTTACAATGAGCAGTTCTTC.

The chain uses TRBV3-1 (or the pseudogene TRBV3-2) and TRBJ2-2; TRBD1 aligns across 7 bases. V lost 4 bases to trimming and J lost 2 bases; unmatched junction nucleotides: 1. Germline-derived CDR1 and CDR2 are LGHDT and YNNKEL (reference sequence). CDR3 length: 14 residues. CDR3 nucleotides: TGTGCCAGCAGCCGGGACAGTAACACCGGGGAGCTGTTTTTT. Translation gives CASSRDSNTGELFF.

The chain carries TRBV6-5 and TRBJ1-5; D is unclear. Trimming removed 8 bases from V and 4 bases from J, with 12 bases in between. The CDR3 is made up of 13 amino acids. Per the germline V gene, CDR1 is MNHEY and CDR2 is SVGAGI. The CDR3 region is CASASTTNQPQHF. The CDR3 coding sequence is TGTGCCAGCGCATCGACAACAAATCAGCCCCAGCATTTT.

The chain uses TRBV5-1 and TRBJ1-2; possible D gene TRBD1, 5 bases. The germline CDR1 and CDR2 sequences are SGHRS and YFSETQ. V lost 4 bases and J 2 bases, leaving 21 bases between the germline ends. The CDR3 loop spans 17 amino acids. The CDR3 reads CASSKGQGSYENYGYTF. The CDR3 DNA is TGCGCCAGCAGCAAGGGGCAGGGCAGTTACGAGAACTATGGCTACACCTTC.

This chain uses TRBV5-8 with TRBJ2-7, with TRBD1 identical over 7 bases. Looked up from germline, CDR1 is SGHTS and CDR2 is YDEGEE. J gave up 2 bases and V 4 bases, and 6 bases lay outside the gene matches. The CDR3 spans 14 residues. CDR3 sequence: CASSPRTGTYEQYF. CDR3 coding DNA: TGTGCCAGCAGCCCCCGGACAGGAACCTACGAGCAGTACTTC.

V gene TRBV20-1 combines with J gene TRBJ2-5; D may be TRBD1 (6 bases). Germline CDR1 DFQATT, CDR2 SNEGSKA (reference sequence). This CDR3 comprises 12 residues. Trimming cost V 3 bases and J 10 bases, with 15 bases left between them. CDR3 in DNA: TGCAGTGCTAGTCACCCTGGGGGCAACCAGTACTTC. Its protein is CSASHPGGNQYF.

CDR3 bases: TGTGCCAGCAGCCGGGCAGGGGGGAGAAACACCATATATTTT. Encoded protein: CASSRAGGRNTIYF. The chain recombines TRBV7-9 with TRBJ1-3; 7 bases are a match to TRBD1. This CDR3 has 14 residues. Germline V gene sequence: CDR1 SEHNR, CDR2 FQNEAQ (reference sequence). Trimming cost V 5 bases and J 5 bases; bases outside gene matches: 6.

The chain uses TRBV3-1 (or the pseudogene TRBV3-2) and TRBJ2-3; 11 positions match TRBD2. V shed 1 base, J shed 4 bases, and the junction held 7 bases outside the gene matches. Germline V gene data show CDR1 as LGHDT and CDR2 as YNNKEL (reference sequence). The CDR3 is 17 amino acids. The CDR3 reads CASSQVLAGVVADTQYF. CDR3 nucleotides: TGTGCCAGCAGCCAAGTACTAGCGGGAGTCGTAGCAGATACGCAGTATTTT.

A single count supports this clone. The chain links TRBV28 to TRBJ2-7, with 10 bases that match TRBD1. CDR1 MDHEN and CDR2 SYDVKM come from the germline V gene. CDR3 length: 16 residues. With V trimmed by 2 bases and J by 8 bases, 12 bases remained unmatched. Here the CDR3 reads CASSLRQGAPSRQQYF. CDR3 nucleotides: TGTGCCAGCAGTTTACGACAGGGGGCACCTTCCCGCCAGCAGTACTTC.

The chain joins TRBV28 to TRBJ1-5, with D perhaps matching TRBD1 (6 bases). V lost 10 bases and J 1 base, leaving 14 bases between the germline ends. The CDR3 has 14 residues. CDR1 and CDR2 (germline): MDHEN, SYDVKM. The CDR3 is CATNREGSNQPQHF. CDR3 coding DNA: TGTGCCACCAACAGGGAGGGGAGCAATCAGCCCCAGCATTTT. The complete variable domain, with remaining parts taken from reference TRBV28 and TRBJ1-5, reads DVKVTQSSRYLVKRTGEKVFLECVQDMDHENMFWYRQDPGLGLRLIYFSYDVKMKEKGDIPEGYSVSREKKERFSLILESASTNQTSMYLCATNREGSNQPQHFGDGTRLSIL.

This sequence joins TRBV5-5 and TRBJ2-7; TRBD1 matches at 9 bases. V trimming: 5 bases; J trimming: 3 bases; junction bases outside the gene matches: 6. The CDR3 length is 14 residues. Germline CDR1 and CDR2: SGHKS and YYEKEE (reference sequence). CDR3 sequence: CASSSGQGNYEQYF. In DNA form, the CDR3 reads TGTGCCAGCAGTTCTGGACAGGGGAACTACGAGCAGTACTTC. The full variable domain, with the rest looked up from reference TRBV5-5 and TRBJ2-7, is DAGVTQSPTHLIKTRGQQVTLRCSPISGHKSVSWYQQVLGQGPQFIFQYYEKEERGRGNFPDRFSARQFPNYSSELNVNALLLGDSALYLCASSSGQGNYEQYFGPGTRLTVT.

This clone is a singleton in its sample. This chain links TRBV3-1 (or the pseudogene TRBV3-2) with TRBJ2-3, with 8 bases that match TRBD2. This CDR3 is built from 16 residues. J was trimmed by 1 base and V by 2 bases; bases with no gene match: 5. The germline CDR1 and CDR2 sequences are LGHDT and YNNKEL (reference sequence). The CDR3 is CASSQWRGAGTDTQYF. CDR3 DNA sequence: TGTGCCAGCAGCCAATGGCGGGGGGCGGGCACAGATACGCAGTATTTT.

This chain joins TRBV19 and TRBJ1-5; tentative D call: TRBD1 (5 bases). CDR1 and CDR2 from the germline V gene are LNHDA and SQIVND (reference sequence). Trimming removed 4 bases from V and 5 bases from J, with 15 bases in between. The CDR3 is 15 amino acids. CDR3 region: CASSRGLGGYQPQHF. The CDR3 bases are TGTGCCAGTAGTAGGGGCTTGGGGGGTTATCAGCCCCAGCATTTT.

The chain combines TRBV5-1 with TRBJ1-5; TRBD1 matches 9 bases. CDR3 length: 14 amino acids. Germline lookup yields CDR1 SGHRS and CDR2 YFSETQ. With V trimmed by 4 bases and J by 8 bases, 7 bases remained unmatched. This CDR3 is CASSTTGGEKPQHF. CDR3 in DNA: TGCGCCAGCAGCACTACAGGGGGCGAAAAGCCCCAGCATTTT.

This clone was seen more than once but under ten times. The chain has TRBV7-2 and TRBJ1-6; D uncertain. CDR3 length: 14 amino acids. The germline V gene has CDR1 SGHTA and CDR2 FQGNSA. V lost 1 base and J 9 bases, leaving 10 bases between the germline ends. CDR3 in DNA: TGTGCCAGCAGCTTAGTAGTGCGGGGTTCACCCCTCCACTTT. Protein product: CASSLVVRGSPLHF.

This clone occurred once. The chain employs TRBV5-5 and TRBJ1-2; D unresolved. CDR3 length: 16 residues. Germline V gene lookup returns CDR1 SGHKS and CDR2 YYEKEE (reference sequence). V gave up 0 bases and J gave up 6 bases, with 18 bases separating them. CDR3 region: CASSLDGRRRWDGYTF. CDR3 DNA sequence: TGTGCCAGCAGCTTGGACGGGAGACGACGATGGGATGGCTACACCTTC.

This clone was seen more than once but under ten times. The V gene is TRBV27, the J gene TRBJ2-2, with 7 positions matching TRBD2. CDR3 size: 17 residues. The germline CDR1 and CDR2 sequences are MNHEY and SMNVEV (reference sequence). Trimming removed 7 bases from V and 4 bases from J; junction bases left unmatched: 15. The CDR3 DNA reads TGTGCCAGCACCAAAGTTGGGGCTAGCGGAGCCACCGGGGAGCTGTTTTTT. This sequence encodes CASTKVGASGATGELFF.

The chain carries TRBV6-6 and TRBJ2-7, with TRBD2 identical over 9 bases. V trimming: 6 bases; J trimming: 7 bases; junction bases outside the gene matches: 10. The germline V gene encodes CDR1 MNHNY and CDR2 SVGAGI (reference sequence). This CDR3 comprises 14 residues. CDR3 bases: TGTGCCAGCAGGCCCGGCGGGGGGGCGGGGGAGCAGTACTTC. This gives the protein CASRPGGGAGEQYF.

This clone was counted a single time. The chain couples TRBV19 to TRBJ1-2, with a weak D call TRBD1 (6 bases). The V gene's germline CDR1 is LNHDA and CDR2 SQIVND (reference sequence). V lost 6 bases, J lost 1 base, and 18 bases lay in between. The CDR3 spans 16 residues. CDR3 in amino acids: CASRLLRDTSNYGYTF. DNA of the CDR3: TGTGCCAGTAGACTTCTCCGGGACACGAGTAACTATGGCTACACCTTC. The entire variable domain, with the rest obtained from reference TRBV19 and TRBJ1-2, is as follows: DGGITQSPKYLFRKEGQNVTLSCEQNLNHDAMYWYRQDPGQGLRLIYYSQIVNDFQKGDIAEGYSVSREKKESFPLTVTSAQKNPTAFYLCASRLLRDTSNYGYTFGSGTRLTVV.

The V gene is TRBV7-3, the J gene TRBJ1-6; 7 nucleotides agree with TRBD1. The germline V gene has CDR1 SGHTA and CDR2 FQGTGA. This CDR3 has 15 amino acids. Trimming removed 5 bases from V and 7 bases from J; junction bases left unmatched: 8. The CDR3 is CASSLQGFWNSPLHF. CDR3 DNA sequence: TGTGCCAGCAGCCTACAGGGGTTCTGGAATTCACCCCTCCACTTT.

The chain is built from TRBV5-1 and TRBJ2-1, with D possibly TRBD1 on 6 matching bases. V was cut by 0 bases and J by 2 bases, with 9 bases left in between. The CDR3 consists of 15 residues. CDR1 is SGHRS, CDR2 YFSETQ, per germline. CDR3 in amino acids: CASSLDRAPYNEQFF. CDR3 in DNA: TGCGCCAGCAGCTTGGACAGGGCCCCCTACAATGAGCAGTTCTTC.